These T cell receptor beta chains were read from a single sample in a study of vaccination and CD4 T cells after COVID-19. Which antigens these TCRs recognize remains unknown. In TCRdb, the PCR reads were re-called with MiXCR into one record per CDR3 protein. Here the sample spans around 16,000 distinct CDR3 sequences, about 53% being singletons. This specimen was cultured CD4+ T cells from blood, taken after SARS-CoV-2 vaccination. The receptors stem from a human donor with COVID-19. CDR3s include the opening cysteine and the closing phenylalanine or tryptophan. A D gene is named only where the DNA matches it firmly. Expanded clones are given a class, and other clones once, few, many or no size at all.

. . TRBJ2-2 TRBV19 CASRGIGGTGELFF TGTGCCAGTAGGGGTATAGGTGGCACCGGGGAGCTGTTTTTT
. . TRBJ1-2 TRBV2 CASREGIEGYTF TGTGCCAGCAGAGAGGGGATTGAGGGCTACACCTTC
. . TRBJ2-2 TRBV6-1 CASLDRNTGELFF TGTGCCAGCTTGGACAGGAACACCGGGGAGCTGTTTTTT
TRBD1 few TRBJ2-7 TRBV20-1 CSARYSRGLYEQYF TGCAGTGCTAGATACTCCAGGGGGCTATACGAGCAGTACTTC
TRBD2 . TRBJ2-1 TRBV20-1 CSARDRLAGSYNEQFF TGCAGTGCTAGAGATCGACTAGCGGGATCCTACAATGAGCAGTTCTTC
. . TRBJ1-5 TRBV6-1 CASKPLGSASSNQPQHF TGTGCCAGCAAACCTCTCGGGTCCGCTAGTAGCAATCAGCCCCAGCATTTT
TRBD1 . TRBJ1-2 TRBV7-8 CATQALRDRRQSNYGYTF TGTGCCACCCAGGCCCTCCGGGACAGGAGACAAAGTAACTATGGCTACACCTTC
. . TRBJ1-1 TRBV5-6 CASSFFKRSTEAFF TGTGCCAGCAGCTTTTTTAAGCGGTCCACTGAAGCTTTCTTT
. . TRBJ1-5 TRBV7-8 CASSLAGGEGNQPQHF TGTGCCAGCAGCTTAGCTGGCGGGGAAGGCAATCAGCCCCAGCATTTT
TRBD2 few TRBJ2-1 TRBV6-1 CASSSGGPYNEQFF TGTGCCAGCTCTAGCGGGGGGCCCTACAATGAGCAGTTCTTC
TRBD2 few TRBJ2-2 TRBV20-1 CSARDRPAGGTGELFF TGCAGTGCTAGAGATCGCCCTGCGGGGGGGACCGGGGAGCTGTTTTTT
TRBD2 . TRBJ2-1 TRBV20-1 CSAASGGYNEQFF TGCAGTGCTGCTAGCGGGGGATACAATGAGCAGTTCTTC
. . TRBJ1-4 TRBV19 CASSAPRATNEKLFF TGTGCCAGTAGTGCCCCACGGGCAACTAATGAAAAACTGTTTTTT
TRBD1 . TRBJ2-7 TRBV14 CASSPHRGVLDEQYF TGTGCCAGCAGCCCCCACAGGGGTGTTTTGGACGAGCAGTACTTC
. . TRBJ1-3 TRBV6-5 CASSSADIFPGNTIYF TGTGCCAGCAGTTCAGCGGACATATTCCCTGGAAACACCATATATTTT
TRBD1 . TRBJ2-3 TRBV5-1 CASSLPGGFQDTQYF TGCGCCAGCAGCTTGCCAGGGGGCTTCCAAGATACGCAGTATTTT
TRBD2 . TRBJ2-5 TRBV11-2 CASSLSAGRQETQYF TGTGCCAGCAGCTTATCAGCGGGGAGACAAGAGACCCAGTACTTC
. . TRBJ1-6 TRBV21-1 CASSKFKVYNSPLHF TGCGCCAGCAGCAAATTTAAGGTCTATAATTCACCCCTCCACTTT
. . TRBJ1-1 TRBV5-5 CASSPSGFMNTEAFF TGTGCCAGCAGCCCCTCGGGATTCATGAACACTGAAGCTTTCTTT
TRBD1 few TRBJ2-2 TRBV20-1 CSARDFRQGDTGELFF TGCAGTGCTAGAGATTTTCGACAGGGGGACACCGGGGAGCTGTTTTTT
TRBD1 . TRBJ2-6 TRBV6-1 CARGDRTSGANVLTF TGTGCCAGGGGGGACAGGACGTCTGGGGCCAACGTCCTGACTTTC
. . TRBJ1-4 TRBV2 CASSVRVDEKLFF TGTGCCAGCAGTGTCCGGGTCGATGAAAAACTGTTTTTT
TRBD2 few TRBJ2-7 TRBV6-2/TRBV6-3 CASNERGLVYEQYF TGTGCCAGCAACGAACGGGGACTAGTCTACGAGCAGTACTTC
TRBD1 few TRBJ1-1 TRBV20-1 CSAGRGRATEAFF TGCAGTGCCGGGAGGGGGCGAGCGACTGAAGCTTTCTTT
. few TRBJ1-5 TRBV6-5 CASSYSGQPQHF TGTGCCAGCAGTTACTCAGGTCAGCCCCAGCATTTT
. once TRBJ1-5 TRBV6-1 CATKRDGNSNQPQHF TGTGCCACGAAACGCGACGGAAATAGCAATCAGCCCCAGCATTTT
. . TRBJ1-2 TRBV11-2 CASSADAGRGYTF TGTGCCAGCAGCGCGGACGCCGGACGGGGCTACACCTTC
. . TRBJ1-1 TRBV30 CAWRGDRGGSGEAFF TGTGCCTGGAGGGGGGACCGAGGGGGTAGTGGTGAAGCTTTCTTT
TRBD2 few TRBJ2-1 TRBV6-1 CASRPHNSGAPYNEQFF TGTGCCAGCAGACCCCACAATAGCGGGGCACCCTACAATGAGCAGTTCTTC
. . TRBJ1-5 TRBV20-1 CSAREGVQGNQPQHF TGCAGTGCTAGAGAAGGGGTTCAGGGCAATCAGCCCCAGCATTTT
TRBD2 . TRBJ2-5 TRBV6-1 CASRATSGRSRETQYF TGTGCCAGCAGGGCCACTAGCGGGAGATCCCGAGAGACCCAGTACTTC
TRBD1 . TRBJ1-4 TRBV7-9 CASSPDGQGAPKLFF TGTGCCAGCAGTCCAGATGGACAGGGGGCGCCTAAACTGTTTTTT
TRBD1 . TRBJ1-4 TRBV28 CASSHRQGPNEKLFF TGTGCCAGCAGTCACAGACAGGGACCTAATGAAAAACTGTTTTTT
. few TRBJ1-5 TRBV20-1 CSAQIRGGQPQHF TGCAGTGCTCAGATAAGAGGAGGTCAGCCCCAGCATTTT
TRBD1 . TRBJ1-2 TRBV29-1 CSVVRGQVDGYTF TGCAGCGTTGTCAGGGGACAGGTCGATGGCTACACCTTC
TRBD1 . TRBJ2-3 TRBV2 CASSGGGGDTQYF TGTGCCAGCAGTGGAGGGGGCGGAGATACGCAGTATTTT
. once TRBJ2-7 TRBV19 CASSERRSSYEQYF TGTGCCAGTAGTGAACGACGGAGCTCCTACGAGCAGTACTTC
TRBD1 . TRBJ1-2 TRBV7-2 CASSDRVGYGYTF TGTGCCAGCAGCGACAGGGTCGGCTATGGCTACACCTTC
TRBD1 few TRBJ1-1 TRBV6-2/TRBV6-3 CASSYQGGNTEAFF TGTGCCAGCAGTTACCAGGGGGGGAACACTGAAGCTTTCTTT
TRBD1 . TRBJ1-5 TRBV6-2/TRBV6-3 CASRGQWGGSNQPQHF TGTGCCAGCAGGGGACAGTGGGGGGGTAGCAATCAGCCCCAGCATTTT
TRBD2 . TRBJ2-3 TRBV6-1 CASSALRGLAGDTQYF TGTGCCAGCAGTGCTTTACGCGGACTAGCGGGAGATACGCAGTATTTT
. few TRBJ1-6 TRBV6-5 CASSYSGQQWGYNSPLHF TGTGCCAGCAGTTACTCAGGACAGCAGTGGGGTTATAATTCACCCCTCCACTTT